Following are 16 T cell receptor beta chains from one sample sequenced in a study of blood T cell repertoires in COVID-19. Using immunoSEQ multiplex PCR, the repertoire was profiled, and TCRdb retains in-frame clones only, with some absent. The sample includes almost 400,000 clones, about 89% of them seen just once. Material for sequencing was peripheral blood. The receptor source for this set is a woman between 55 and 75 years old with COVID-19, enrolled during active disease.

The J gene is TRBJ1-5, the V gene TRBV6-5; maybe TRBD1 (5 bases). CDR1 is MNHEY and CDR2 is SVGAGI in the germline V gene. The CDR3 has 14 residues. V lost 4 bases and J lost 10, with 17 bases in between. The CDR3, as DNA: TGTGCCAGCAGTTCCGCCGACAGACGCCGTCCCCAGCATTTT. The encoded protein is CASSSADRRRPQHF.

CDR3 amino acids: CASSYNRGRVTQYF. For the CDR3, the DNA is TGTGCCAGCAGTTACAACAGGGGTCGGGTTACGCAGTATTTT. This chain joins TRBV6-2 or TRBV6-3 and TRBJ2-3; TRBD1 matches 7 bases. The CDR3 covers 14 residues. V gave up 2 bases and J gave up 8 bases; unmatched junction bases: 7. The germline V gene encodes CDR1 MNHEY and CDR2 SVGEGT.

The rearrangement uses TRBV9 and TRBJ1-2; 8 positions match TRBD1. Germline V CDR1 and CDR2: SGDLS, YYNGEE. V lost 0 bases and J lost 2; bases outside the gene matches: 6. This CDR3 is built from 16 residues. CDR3 sequence reads: CASSVASTGGNYGYTF. Written as DNA, the CDR3 is TGTGCCAGCAGCGTAGCTAGTACAGGGGGAAACTATGGCTACACCTTC.

The genes are TRBV3-1 (or the pseudogene TRBV3-2) and TRBJ1-4, with TRBD1 identical over 9 bases. The CDR3 covers 14 residues. Per the germline V gene, CDR1 is LGHDT and CDR2 is YNNKEL (reference sequence). Trimming removed 2 bases from V and 7 bases from J; junction bases left unmatched: 2. The CDR3, as DNA: TGTGCCAGCAGCCAAACAGGGGGCGTTGAAAAACTGTTTTTT. Translated: CASSQTGGVEKLFF.

The CDR3 DNA reads TGTGCCATCAGTGAAAGACAGGTAGGCAATCAGCCCCAGCATTTT. Protein: CAISERQVGNQPQHF. The genes are TRBV10-3 and TRBJ1-5; D might be TRBD1 (6 bases). Between the trimmed V and J ends, which lost 3 bases and 2 bases, there was a span of 11 bases. CDR1 is ENHRY, CDR2 SYGVKD, per germline. This CDR3 spans 15 amino acids.

This chain links TRBV27 with TRBJ2-3; D unresolved. The germline CDR1 and CDR2 sequences are MNHEY and SMNVEV (reference sequence). Trimming cost V 7 bases and J 2 bases, with 10 bases left between them. The length of the CDR3 is 13 residues. CDR3 region: CASTPHYTDTQYF. The CDR3 DNA reads as TGTGCCAGCACCCCACATTACACAGATACGCAGTATTTT.

The gene calls are TRBV6-4 and TRBJ1-4; D remains unclear. Deletions cut 3 bases from V and 8 bases from J, with 4 bases between. This CDR3 comprises 11 residues. Germline values: CDR1 MRHNA, CDR2 SNTAGT. CDR3 in DNA: TGTGCCAGCAGTGAGAGGGAAAAACTGTTTTTT. Translated, it gives CASSEREKLFF.

The chain joins TRBV19 to TRBJ1-2; maybe TRBD1 (5 bases). CDR3 size: 14 residues. Trimming pared 3 bases from V and 2 bases from J, leaving 10 bases between. Germline lookup yields CDR1 LNHDA and CDR2 SQIVND (reference sequence). The CDR3 reads CASSIGRANYGYTF. CDR3 DNA sequence: TGTGCCAGTAGTATCGGCAGGGCCAACTATGGCTACACCTTC.

The chain uses TRBV6-4 and TRBJ1-5; 7 positions match TRBD1. Germline V gene data show CDR1 as MRHNA and CDR2 as SNTAGT. The CDR3 covers 14 residues. Unmatched junction bases numbered 5, after V lost 3 bases and J lost 6 bases. CDR3 protein: CASSEEGGVQPQHF. The CDR3 DNA follows: TGTGCCAGCAGTGAGGAAGGGGGCGTTCAGCCCCAGCATTTT.

This clone has more than one count but fewer than ten. The rearrangement joins TRBV2 to TRBJ2-2; D gene unclear. V was shortened by 8 bases and J by 0 bases, with 13 bases between the two germline ends. The CDR3 extends over 15 amino acids. In germline, CDR1 is SNHLY, CDR2 FYNNEI. The CDR3 is CASLTDKANTGELFF. The CDR3 DNA follows: TGTGCCAGCCTTACCGACAAAGCGAACACCGGGGAGCTGTTTTTT.

In DNA form, the CDR3 reads TGTGCCAGCAGCTTAGGATCGGGTTCTAATGAAAAACTGTTTTTT. It yields the protein CASSLGSGSNEKLFF. The chain carries TRBV7-6 and TRBJ1-4; D uncertain. The germline V gene encodes CDR1 SGHVS and CDR2 FNYEAQ. This CDR3 has 15 amino acids. Trimming shortened V by 1 base and J by 3 bases, and 9 bases separated the two germline ends.

This clone was recorded a few times. The chain recombines TRBV30 with TRBJ1-5; no clear D gene. CDR3 length equals 15 residues. Germline loops: CDR1 GTSNPN, CDR2 SVGIG (reference sequence). The V end lost 0 bases, the J end lost 7 bases, and 16 bases lay between the germline ends. This chain's CDR3 is CAWSVRTGRLQPQHF. The CDR3, as DNA: TGTGCCTGGAGTGTACGGACGGGGAGACTCCAGCCCCAGCATTTT.

The chain has TRBV7-2 and TRBJ2-7; 15 nucleotides align to TRBD2. Per the germline V gene, CDR1 is SGHTA and CDR2 is FQGNSA. With V trimmed by 5 bases and J by 5 bases, 7 bases remained unmatched. The CDR3 spans 16 residues. In DNA, the CDR3 is TGTGCCAGCAGCCCCGGGACTAGCGGGGGGCAGGACGAGCAGTACTTC. It yields the protein CASSPGTSGGQDEQYF.

This rearrangement joins TRBV18 to TRBJ2-7; the D is unclear. The CDR3 is 13 residues long. Germline loops: CDR1 KGHSH, CDR2 LQKENI. Trimming took off 1 base at V and 2 bases at J, with 6 bases between the two ends. This chain's CDR3 is CASSPRPTYEQYF. The DNA for the CDR3 is TGTGCCAGCTCACCACGTCCAACCTACGAGCAGTACTTC.

The chain uses TRBV19 and TRBJ2-7; D perhaps matches TRBD2 (5 bases). Germline CDR1 reads LNHDA; CDR2 reads SQIVND (reference sequence). The V end was cut by 6 bases, the J end by 0 bases, with 15 bases between. CDR3 length: 15 amino acids. This CDR3 reads CASRRAARGSYEQYF. DNA for the CDR3: TGTGCCAGTAGGAGGGCGGCCAGAGGCTCCTACGAGCAGTACTTC.

The chain couples TRBV27 to TRBJ1-2; D is possibly TRBD1 (5 bases). CDR3 size: 13 residues. Germline loops: CDR1 MNHEY, CDR2 SMNVEV (reference sequence). Trimming removed 11 bases at V and 4 bases at J, with 17 bases between. CDR3 in amino acids: CAVWGRNFYGYTF. DNA for the CDR3: TGTGCCGTCTGGGGCAGAAACTTCTATGGCTACACCTTC.